These 27 T cell receptor beta chains came from one sample sequenced in a study of molecular identifiers for immune sequencing clone quantification. Each CDR3 protein is one row after TCRdb ran MiXCR on the PCR reads. Among some 97,000 distinct CDR3 sequences listed, approximately 40% were seen once. Sequencing was carried out using naive CD8+ T cells from blood, with Jurkat cell RNA spiked in. Subset in this sample: FACS-sorted CD8+CD4-CCR7+CD45RA+ naive T cells. Source of these receptors: a human donor in good health. Some libraries in this study had Jurkat cell RNA spiked in.

This chain links TRBV6-2 or TRBV6-3 with TRBJ1-1; 7 bases line up with TRBD1. V shed 6 bases and J 4 bases; nucleotides not matched to a gene: 5. In germline, CDR1 is MNHEY, CDR2 SVGEGT. The CDR3 runs 13 residues. The CDR3 spells CASSLTGTTEAFF. As DNA, the CDR3 is TGTGCCAGCAGCTTGACAGGGACCACTGAAGCTTTCTTT.

For this clonotype: This may arise from a read error, as a much more abundant clone is one base away. The rearrangement links TRBV7-2 to TRBJ2-5; no clear D. The germline CDR1 and CDR2 sequences are SGHTA and FQGNSA. This CDR3 has 13 residues. With 2 bases removed from V and 3 bases from J, the gap between germline ends came to 7 bases. CDR3 residues: CASSLYPEETQYF. The CDR3 DNA follows: TGTGCCAGCAGCTTATACCCAGAAGAGACCCAGTACTTC.

This clonotype was found a few times. This chain links TRBV4-1 with TRBJ2-7; possible D gene TRBD1, 6 bases. Looked up from germline, CDR1 is MGHRA and CDR2 is YSYEKL. Trimming pared 2 bases from V and 3 bases from J, leaving 8 bases between. CDR3 size: 13 residues. The CDR3 coding sequence is TGCGCCAGCAGCCAAAAACAGGGCTACGAGCAGTACTTC. It encodes CASSQKQGYEQYF.

A remark on this clonotype: This could be a read error, since a much larger clone is one nucleotide away. This is likely a read error, given that the CDR3 carries no conserved phenylalanine or tryptophan at its end. The CDR3: CASTSDTYEQYS. Here the CDR3 DNA reads TGTGCCAGCACCTCCGACACCTACGAGCAGTACTCC. The chain has TRBV28 and TRBJ2-7; no firm D call. Trimming took off 7 bases at V and 2 bases at J, with 9 bases between the two ends. The germline V gene encodes CDR1 MDHEN and CDR2 SYDVKM. CDR3 length: 12 residues.

Remarks on this clonotype: The CDR3 does not close with the conserved phenylalanine or tryptophan, likely indicating a read error. The chain uses TRBV7-9 and TRBJ1-4; the D gene is possibly TRBD1 (6 bases). This CDR3 is 12 amino acids long. Germline V gene data show CDR1 as SEHNR and CDR2 as FQNEAQ (reference sequence). CDR3 coding DNA: TGCGCCAGCAGAACAGGGAGTGAAAGACTGTTTTTA. Its protein is CASRTGSERLFL.

This clonotype occurred many times. The chain couples TRBV28 to TRBJ2-1; 12 nucleotides agree with TRBD2. V trimming: 4 bases; J trimming: 8 bases; junction bases outside the gene matches: 6. CDR3 length: 15 residues. CDR1 is MDHEN and CDR2 is SYDVKM in the germline V gene. In DNA, the CDR3 is TGTGCCAGCAGTTCCCTGACTAGCGGGAGCTATGAGCAGTTCTTC. Its translation: CASSSLTSGSYEQFF.

In this sample, this clonotype turned up many times. The chain employs TRBV7-9 and TRBJ2-3; D remains ambiguous. V lost 5 bases to trimming and J lost 2 bases, with 11 bases between them. Germline-derived CDR1 and CDR2 are SEHNR and FQNEAQ (reference sequence). This CDR3 has 14 residues. The CDR3 coding sequence is TGTGCCAGCAGCGACCTGATTTCCACAGATACGCAGTATTTT. Translated: CASSDLISTDTQYF.

This clonotype was detected ten times or more. The genes are TRBV5-1 and TRBJ1-1; 9 bases match TRBD1. V trimming: 2 bases; J trimming: 2 bases; junction bases outside the gene matches: 13. The germline V gene has CDR1 SGHRS and CDR2 YFSETQ. The CDR3 runs 18 residues. The CDR3 nucleotides are TGCGCCAGCAGCTTCCCCGATTATATGACAGGGGGAAACACTGAAGCTTTCTTT. Its translation is CASSFPDYMTGGNTEAFF.

This clonotype came up a few times. V and J are TRBV9 and TRBJ2-3, with 13 bases fitting TRBD2. J gave up 4 bases and V 4 bases, and 6 bases lay outside the gene matches. Per the germline V gene, CDR1 is SGDLS and CDR2 is YYNGEE. The CDR3 is made up of 16 amino acids. CDR3 protein: CASSKLAGGPADTQYF. The CDR3, as DNA: TGTGCCAGCAGCAAACTAGCGGGAGGGCCCGCAGATACGCAGTATTTT.

This clonotype was counted ten times or more. The chain has TRBV12-3 or TRBV12-4 and TRBJ2-7; D is unclear. The CDR3 length is 12 residues. V dropped 6 bases and J dropped 3 bases, with 9 bases sitting between them. Here the CDR3 reads CASSPDYYEQYF. The DNA of the CDR3 is TGTGCCAGCAGCCCGGATTACTACGAGCAGTACTTC.

This clonotype was seen only a few times. The chain employs TRBV20-1 and TRBJ1-3; D ambiguous. Looked up from germline, CDR1 is DFQATT and CDR2 is SNEGSKA (reference sequence). The CDR3 totals 17 residues. V lost 1 base to trimming and J lost 0 bases, with 16 bases between them. CDR3: CSARATPTASSGNTIYF. In DNA form, the CDR3 reads TGCAGTGCTAGAGCGACACCGACCGCGAGCTCTGGAAACACCATATATTTT.

The CDR3, as DNA: TGTGCCACCAGTTTTATGGGCGGAAACTACAATGAGCAGTTCTTC. This encodes CATSFMGGNYNEQFF. The chain recombines TRBV24-1 with TRBJ2-1; D is ambiguous. This CDR3 comprises 15 residues. Germline assignment: CDR1 KGHDR and CDR2 SFDVKD. Trimming pared 6 bases from V and 3 bases from J, leaving 14 bases between.

The rearrangement uses TRBV4-1 and TRBJ2-3, with 7 bases identical to TRBD1. Germline loops: CDR1 MGHRA, CDR2 YSYEKL. The CDR3 runs 19 residues. Trimming took 0 bases from V and 0 from J; bases not matched to a gene: 12. The CDR3 is CASSQDPGQNLPSTDTQYF. CDR3 coding DNA: TGCGCCAGCAGCCAAGATCCGGGACAGAACTTGCCTAGCACAGATACGCAGTATTTT.

Concerning this clonotype: A much larger clone is a single base away; this may be a read error. This sequence joins TRBV7-9 and TRBJ2-3, with D unclear. This CDR3 has 16 amino acids. Germline-derived CDR1 and CDR2 are SEHNR and FQNEAQ (reference sequence). V was cut by 5 bases and J by 0 bases, with 15 bases left in between. The CDR3 region has the DNA TGTGCCAGCAGCCCTCCACAAGCACCTAGCACAGATACGCAGTATTTT. Its translation is CASSPPQAPSTDTQYF.

On this clonotype itself: Lacking the conserved final phenylalanine or tryptophan, this CDR3 likely reflects a read error. Because the CDR3's place on the DNA is in doubt, the DNA is left out and the CDR3 is given as listed by TCRdb. This chain links TRBV10-2 with TRBJ2-3; the table assigns TRBD2, which was not confirmed against the DNA. The CDR3 is made up of 15 amino acids, end residues included. Germline V gene data show CDR1 as WSHSY and CDR2 as SAAADI. The CDR3: CASKGLAASTDTLYY.

This clonotype was recorded many times. The rearrangement links TRBV7-3 to TRBJ2-1; D is ambiguous. Trimming left V 3 bases short and J 2 bases short, with 5 bases between. Looked up from germline, CDR1 is SGHTA and CDR2 is FQGTGA. The CDR3 has 13 amino acids. The CDR3 spells CASSFVPYNEQFF. DNA for the CDR3: TGTGCCAGCAGCTTTGTCCCCTACAATGAGCAGTTCTTC.

The rearrangement joins TRBV21-1 to TRBJ2-4; the D segment call TRBD2 is taken from the table without a DNA check. TRBV21-1 is a listed pseudogene. This CDR3 has 13 amino acids. CDR3 DNA sequence: TGTGCCAGCGGGAGAAAACCCAAAAACATTCAGTACTTC. Protein: CASGRKPKNIQYF.

This clonotype was recorded at least ten times. The chain joins TRBV2 to TRBJ2-3; 7 bases align to TRBD1. Germline V gene lookup returns CDR1 SNHLY and CDR2 FYNNEI. The J segment lost 2 bases and the V segment lost 6 bases, leaving 8 bases of the junction unmatched. CDR3 length equals 15 residues. Here the CDR3 reads CASRKGAWDTDTQYF. The CDR3 nucleotides are TGTGCCAGCAGGAAGGGGGCCTGGGACACAGATACGCAGTATTTT.

This clonotype was found a few times. The rearrangement joins TRBV4-1 to TRBJ2-2; TRBD2 aligns across 8 bases. CDR3 length equals 15 residues. Unmatched junction bases numbered 7, after V lost 6 bases and J lost 4 bases. The germline gives CDR1 MGHRA, CDR2 YSYEKL. This CDR3 is CASREAGVGTGELFF. The DNA for the CDR3 is TGCGCCAGCAGAGAAGCGGGAGTGGGCACCGGGGAGCTGTTTTTT.

For this clonotype: This may be a read error: a much more frequent sequence differs by one nucleotide. The chain has TRBV7-8 and TRBJ1-3, with a weak D call TRBD1 (5 bases). The V gene's germline CDR1 is SGHVS and CDR2 FQNEAQ. The CDR3 has 14 amino acids. The CDR3 nucleotides read TGTGCCAGCAGCATGACAGATTCTGGAAACACCAAATATTTT. Amino acids: CASSMTDSGNTKYF.

V is TRBV2 and J is TRBJ2-1; D uncertain. The CDR3 totals 12 residues. The germline CDR1 and CDR2 sequences are SNHLY and FYNNEI. The V gene lost 5 bases and the J gene lost 8 bases, with 10 bases spanning the gap. The CDR3 here is CASSPLWDEQFF. The CDR3 DNA is TGTGCCAGCAGTCCCCTTTGGGATGAGCAGTTCTTC.

As regards this clonotype: At one of its ends the junction is not consistent with the germline gene, which may arise from a read error. The chain uses TRBV4-3 and TRBJ2-6; 7 bases match TRBD1. Germline lookup yields CDR1 LGHNA and CDR2 YSLEER. The CDR3 is 16 amino acids. The CDR3 protein is CANSQVTGLGANVLTF. The CDR3 DNA is TGCGCCAACAGCCAAGTGACAGGGCTTGGGGCCAACGTCCTGACTTTC.

V gene TRBV20-1 combines with J gene TRBJ2-5, with TRBD2 identical over 9 bases. The germline V gene encodes CDR1 DFQATT and CDR2 SNEGSKA (reference sequence). Germline trimming cut 3 bases from V and 5 bases from J; bases unmatched to any gene: 22. The CDR3 covers 19 residues. The CDR3 DNA reads TGCAGTGCTAGCGGCTGGATTAGCGGGAGCCTTCTCCCTGGGGAGACCCAGTACTTC. It translates to CSASGWISGSLLPGETQYF.

This clonotype has a single count. The V gene is TRBV15, the J gene TRBJ2-5; TRBD1 is a possible D gene (6 bases). Trimming pared 3 bases from V and 8 bases from J, leaving 22 bases between. Germline lookup yields CDR1 LNHNV and CDR2 YYDKDF (reference sequence). This CDR3 has 16 amino acids. CDR3 sequence: CATSSPRGTLTNTQYF. CDR3 in DNA: TGTGCCACCAGCAGTCCCCGTGGGACACTGACAAACACCCAGTACTTC. Based on the CDR3 plus reference TRBV15 and TRBJ2-5, the full variable domain is DAMVIQNPRYQVTQFGKPVTLSCSQTLNHNVMYWYQQKSSQAPKLLFHYYDKDFNNEADTPDNFQSRRPNTSFCFLDIRSPGLGDTAMYLCATSSPRGTLTNTQYFGPGTRLLVL.

This clonotype has at least ten counts. This chain joins TRBV28 and TRBJ2-3, with D possibly TRBD1 on 6 matching bases. Trimming shortened V by 6 bases and J by 2 bases, and 21 bases separated the two germline ends. In germline, CDR1 is MDHEN, CDR2 SYDVKM. The CDR3 is made up of 17 amino acids. The CDR3 DNA is TGTGCCAGCAGCTATCCTAGGACAGAACCTTTCACAGATACGCAGTATTTT. As protein: CASSYPRTEPFTDTQYF.

This clonotype was counted at least ten times. This CDR3 is CASSFDTQYF. The CDR3 DNA follows: TGTGCCAGCAGCTTTGATACGCAGTATTTT. V is TRBV7-9 and J is TRBJ2-3; D is unclear. V dropped 3 bases and J dropped 6 bases, with 1 base sitting between them. The CDR3 consists of 10 residues. Germline CDR1 SEHNR, CDR2 FQNEAQ (reference sequence).

This clonotype was counted only a few times. The V call is TRBV3-1, the J call TRBJ2-2, with TRBD1 as a possible D gene (6 bases). Trimming took off 4 bases at V and 4 bases at J, with 16 bases between the two ends. This CDR3 is built from 16 residues. CDR1 is LGHDT, CDR2 YNNKEL, per germline (reference sequence). The CDR3 here is CASSPLQGSRTGELFF. The CDR3 nucleotides are TGTGCCAGCAGCCCCTTACAGGGTTCTCGCACCGGGGAGCTGTTTTTT. The full variable domain, its missing parts supplied by reference TRBV3-1 and TRBJ2-2, is DTAVSQTPKYLVTQMGNDKSIKCEQNLGHDTMYWYKQDSKKFLKIMFSYNNKELIINETVPNRFSPKSPDKAHLNLHINSLELGDSAVYFCASSPLQGSRTGELFFGEGSRLTVL.